This TCR beta chain appears in the sequencing data of a study of lymphopenia after photon versus proton radiotherapy. Study-wide points: Proton therapy kept repertoires fairly stable, unlike photons, which gained effector/memory cells. Post-nadir diversity loss with photons came from oligoclonal expansion, particularly CD8+ Temra cells. Post-nadir TCR diversity decline inversely tracked overall survival among those who died.

The data were produced by immunoSEQ multiplex PCR, yet TCRdb's version contains in-frame clones alone and is incomplete. The table records roughly 16,000 clones, approximately 84% of them present only once. As regards this clone: Its antigen is unknown.

Here the sequenced sample was peripheral blood, taken from a patient treated with proton-based radiotherapy. This TCR derives from a man aged 65 to 79 with pancreatic cancer.

The CDR3 protein is CASRYNKNTGELFF. In DNA, the CDR3 is TGTGCCAGTAGATACAATAAGAACACCGGGGAGCTGTTTTTT. The rearrangement links TRBV19 to TRBJ2-2, with D unresolved. The CDR3 length is 14 residues. Trimming stripped 6 bases from V and 1 base from J, with 9 bases between. The germline gives CDR1 LNHDA, CDR2 SQIVND (reference sequence).